This TCR beta chain comes out of a study of blood T cell repertoires in COVID-19. Across the whole study: The analysed material was cDNA or gDNA that came from T cells, B-cell-depleted T cells, or PBMCs.

Assay used: immunoSEQ multiplex PCR; TCRdb lists only in-frame clones, some missing. The data hold 250,000 to 300,000 clones, with approximately 87% observed a single time. CDR1 is MNHNY, CDR2 SVGAGI, per germline (reference sequence). CDR3 length: 14 residues. V was cut by 4 bases and J by 3 bases, with 10 bases left in between. This clone appeared a single time. The chain employs TRBV6-6 and TRBJ1-5, with D hard to call. Sequenced sample: peripheral blood. The clonotype was recovered from a young woman with COVID-19, enrolled during active disease. The CDR3: CASSSRRDNQPQHF. The CDR3, as DNA: TGTGCCAGCAGTTCACGGAGGGACAATCAGCCCCAGCATTTT.